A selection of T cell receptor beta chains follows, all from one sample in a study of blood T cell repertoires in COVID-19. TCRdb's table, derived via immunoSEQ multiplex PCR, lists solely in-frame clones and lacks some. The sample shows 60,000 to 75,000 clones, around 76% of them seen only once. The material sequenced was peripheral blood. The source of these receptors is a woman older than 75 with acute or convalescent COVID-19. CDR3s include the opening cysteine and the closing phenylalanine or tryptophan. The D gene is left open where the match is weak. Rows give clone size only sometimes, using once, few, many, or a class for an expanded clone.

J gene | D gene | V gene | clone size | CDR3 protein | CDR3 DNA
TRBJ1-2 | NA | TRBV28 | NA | CASKGGGYYGYTF | TGTGCCAGCAAAGGTGGCGGGTACTATGGCTACACCTTC
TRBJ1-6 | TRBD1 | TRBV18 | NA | CASSQAGTGHGSSYNSPLHF | TGTGCCAGCTCACAAGCCGGGACAGGGCACGGGAGCTCCTATAATTCACCCCTCCACTTT
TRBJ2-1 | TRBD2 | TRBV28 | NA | CASSLPGLAGYYEQFF | TGTGCCAGCAGTTTACCCGGACTAGCGGGATACTATGAGCAGTTCTTC
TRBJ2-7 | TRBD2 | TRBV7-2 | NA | CASSTRLAGGHAGSYEQYF | TGTGCCAGCAGCACCCGACTAGCGGGAGGCCATGCTGGCTCCTACGAGCAGTACTTC
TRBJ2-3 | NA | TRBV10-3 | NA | CAISVHGGSTDTQYF | TGTGCCATCAGTGTCCATGGGGGGAGCACAGATACGCAGTATTTT
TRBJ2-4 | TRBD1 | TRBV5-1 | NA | CASSLGTGYSNIQYF | TGCGCCAGCAGCTTGGGGACAGGGTACTCAAACATTCAGTACTTC
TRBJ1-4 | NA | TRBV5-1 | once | CASSPNSQAGGEKLFF | TGCGCCAGCAGTCCCAATTCCCAGGCGGGGGGTGAAAAACTGTTTTTT
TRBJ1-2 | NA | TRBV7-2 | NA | CASSLDLPGGYTF | TGTGCCAGCAGCTTAGACCTACCTGGTGGCTACACCTTC
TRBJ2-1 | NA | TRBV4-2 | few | CASSQAQGGNEQFF | TGTGCCAGCAGCCAAGCCCAGGGGGGCAATGAGCAGTTCTTC
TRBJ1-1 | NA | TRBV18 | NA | CASSPLGSGNTEAFF | TGTGCCAGCTCACCACTCGGGAGCGGGAACACTGAAGCTTTCTTT
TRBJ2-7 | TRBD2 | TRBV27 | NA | CASSKGGLAGEGYEQYF | TGTGCCAGCAGTAAGGGGGGACTAGCGGGAGAAGGCTACGAGCAGTACTTC
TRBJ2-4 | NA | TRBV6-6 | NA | CASTSGEAKNIQYF | TGTGCCAGCACCTCAGGGGAGGCCAAAAACATTCAGTACTTC
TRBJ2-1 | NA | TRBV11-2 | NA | CASRGDFSYNEQFF | TGTGCCAGCAGGGGGGACTTTTCCTACAATGAGCAGTTCTTC
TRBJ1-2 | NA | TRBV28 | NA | CASSILHRANYGYTF | TGTGCCAGCAGTATCCTTCACAGGGCCAACTATGGCTACACCTTC
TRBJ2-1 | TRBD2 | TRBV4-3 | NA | CASSQDGPGLGVHEQFF | TGCGCCAGCAGCCAAGATGGCCCGGGACTAGGCGTTCATGAGCAGTTCTTC
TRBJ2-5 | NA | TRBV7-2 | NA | CASSLTGLYQETQYF | TGTGCCAGCAGCTTGACAGGATTGTACCAAGAGACCCAGTACTTC
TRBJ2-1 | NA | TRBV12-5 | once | CASGLVSGGTYNEQFF | TGTGCTAGTGGTTTAGTTTCTGGGGGCACTTACAATGAGCAGTTCTTC
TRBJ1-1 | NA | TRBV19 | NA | CARDSLNTEAFF | TGTGCCAGAGATAGTTTGAACACTGAAGCTTTCTTT
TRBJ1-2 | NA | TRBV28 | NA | CASSILQGGYTF | TGTGCCAGCAGTATACTACAGGGAGGCTACACCTTC
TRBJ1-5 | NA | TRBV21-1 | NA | CASSKGGQGVYQPQHF | TGTGCCAGCAGCAAAGGGGGTCAGGGGGTCTATCAGCCCCAGCATTTT
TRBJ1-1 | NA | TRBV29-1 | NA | CSVEDPRGRTEAFF | TGCAGCGTTGAAGATCCCCGGGGGAGAACTGAAGCTTTCTTT
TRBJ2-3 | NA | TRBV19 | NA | CASSTPRGRGTDTQYF | TGTGCCAGTAGTACCCCCCGGGGGAGAGGCACAGATACGCAGTATTTT
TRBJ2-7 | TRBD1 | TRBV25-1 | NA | CASSGRTGGSYEQYF | TGTGCCAGCAGTGGCCGGACAGGTGGCTCCTACGAGCAGTACTTC
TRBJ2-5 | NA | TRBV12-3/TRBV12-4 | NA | CASSLDRGETQYF | TGTGCCAGCAGTTTGGATAGGGGAGAGACCCAGTACTTC
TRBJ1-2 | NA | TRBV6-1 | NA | CASSELSYGYTF | TGTGCCAGCAGTGAACTATCCTATGGCTACACCTTC
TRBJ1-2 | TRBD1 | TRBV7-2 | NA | CASSFGTGGWYGYTF | TGTGCCAGCAGCTTTGGGACAGGGGGGTGGTATGGCTACACCTTC
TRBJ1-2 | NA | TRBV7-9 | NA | CASSFSRAGYGYTF | TGTGCCAGCAGCTTTTCGAGGGCCGGCTATGGCTACACCTTC
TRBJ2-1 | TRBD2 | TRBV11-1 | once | CASTEAGRPSYNEQFF | TGTGCCAGCACCGAAGCGGGACGTCCTTCCTACAATGAGCAGTTCTTC
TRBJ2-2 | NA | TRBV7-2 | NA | CASSLQGNTGELFF | TGTGCCAGCAGCTTGCAGGGGAACACCGGGGAGCTGTTTTTT
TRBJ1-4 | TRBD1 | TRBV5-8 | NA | CASSLWTGGKKLFF | TGTGCCAGCAGCTTGTGGACAGGGGGCAAAAAACTGTTTTTT
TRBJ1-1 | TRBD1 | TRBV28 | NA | CASIAGGLNTEAFF | TGTGCCAGCATCGCAGGGGGATTGAACACTGAAGCTTTCTTT
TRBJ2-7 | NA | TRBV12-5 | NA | CASGLTLPTGQMYF | TGTGCTAGTGGTTTGACGCTACCTACAGGGCAGATGTACTTC
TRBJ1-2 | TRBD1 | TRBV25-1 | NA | CASSGTVPGQALLGYTF | TGTGCCAGCAGTGGAACTGTCCCGGGACAGGCCCTTCTAGGCTACACCTTC
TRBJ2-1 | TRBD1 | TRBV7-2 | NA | CASSDIVLRTGMFF | TGTGCCAGCAGTGACATTGTCCTCCGGACAGGAATGTTCTTC
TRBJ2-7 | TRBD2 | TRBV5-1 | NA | CASSSIPGLAGSSPLTEQYF | TGCGCCAGCAGCTCTATACCGGGACTAGCGGGAAGTTCACCCCTGACCGAGCAGTACTTC
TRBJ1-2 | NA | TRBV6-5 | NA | CASSPGLFYGYTF | TGTGCCAGCAGTCCGGGACTCTTCTATGGCTACACCTTC
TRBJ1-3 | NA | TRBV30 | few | CAWRIGGSGNTIYF | TGTGCCTGGAGGATAGGGGGCTCTGGAAACACCATATATTTT
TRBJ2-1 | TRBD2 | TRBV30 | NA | CALRQGLAGVKDEQFF | TGTGCCTTGCGTCAGGGACTAGCGGGAGTTAAGGATGAGCAGTTCTTC
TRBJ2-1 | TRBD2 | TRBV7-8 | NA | CASSHGLAGKMDEQFF | TGTGCCAGCAGCCACGGACTAGCGGGAAAGATGGATGAGCAGTTCTTC
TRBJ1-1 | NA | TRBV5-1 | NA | CASSSLAGNTEAFF | TGCGCCAGCAGCTCGTTGGCGGGGAACACTGAAGCTTTCTTT
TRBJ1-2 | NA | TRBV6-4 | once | CASSVGVNYGYTF | TGTGCCAGTTCTGTAGGGGTCAACTATGGCTACACCTTC
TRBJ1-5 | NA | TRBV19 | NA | CASSSLYSNQPQHF | TGTGCCAGTAGTTCGCTCTATAGCAATCAGCCCCAGCATTTT
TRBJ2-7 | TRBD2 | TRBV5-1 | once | CASSLGTSGSYEQYF | TGCGCCAGCAGCTTGGGGACTAGCGGGAGTTACGAGCAGTACTTC
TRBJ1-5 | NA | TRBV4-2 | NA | CASSQDAGGNQPQHF | TGTGCCAGCAGCCAAGACGCAGGGGGCAATCAGCCCCAGCATTTT
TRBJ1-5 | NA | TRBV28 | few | CASSLLTGSKNNQPQHF | TGTGCCAGCAGTTTATTAACAGGGTCGAAGAACAATCAGCCCCAGCATTTT
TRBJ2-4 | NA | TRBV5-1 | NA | CASSSAGKNIQYF | TGCGCCAGCAGCTCGGCCGGGAAAAACATTCAGTACTTC
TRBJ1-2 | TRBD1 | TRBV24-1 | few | CATSDRLSTGNYGYTF | TGTGCCACCAGTGATAGACTATCGACAGGGAACTATGGCTACACCTTC
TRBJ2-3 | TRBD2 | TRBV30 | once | CAAGSGRAADTQYF | TGTGCGGCGGGGAGCGGGAGGGCCGCAGATACGCAGTATTTT
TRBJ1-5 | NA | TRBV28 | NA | CASRSQGYQPQHF | TGTGCCAGCAGGTCACAGGGTTATCAGCCCCAGCATTTT
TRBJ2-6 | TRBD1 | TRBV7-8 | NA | CASSQRDRGYGSGANVLTF | TGTGCCAGCAGCCAAAGGGACAGGGGATATGGCTCTGGGGCCAACGTCCTGACTTTC
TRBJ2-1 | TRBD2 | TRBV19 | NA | CASSGPGLARYNEQFF | TGTGCCAGTAGTGGACCGGGACTAGCGCGATACAATGAGCAGTTCTTC
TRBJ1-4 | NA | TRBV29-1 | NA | CSVAPTREVNEKLFF | TGCAGCGTGGCCCCTACCAGGGAGGTTAATGAAAAACTGTTTTTT
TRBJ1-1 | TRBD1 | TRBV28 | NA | CASSTDRGWTEAFF | TGTGCCAGCAGTACGGACAGGGGTTGGACTGAAGCTTTCTTT
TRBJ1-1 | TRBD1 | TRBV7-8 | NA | CASSLGQGRAEAFF | TGTGCCAGCAGCTTAGGACAGGGTAGGGCTGAAGCTTTCTTT
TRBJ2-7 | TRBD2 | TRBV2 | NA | CASSARGGSYEQYF | TGTGCCAGCAGTGCCCGGGGGGGCTCCTACGAGCAGTACTTC
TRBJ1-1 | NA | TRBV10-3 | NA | CAIRPLPAGSNTEAFF | TGTGCCATCAGGCCCCTACCCGCAGGGTCGAACACTGAAGCTTTCTTT
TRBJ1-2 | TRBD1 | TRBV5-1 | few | CASSLGGTGSLGNGYTF | TGCGCCAGCAGCTTGGGCGGGACAGGATCGCTCGGGAATGGCTACACCTTC